This TCR beta chain was obtained from a study of T cell changes during pregnancy in multiple sclerosis. Repertoires were generated with immunoSEQ multiplex PCR, while TCRdb's copy carries only in-frame clones and drops some. Of about 93,000 clones in the sample, approximately 92% were seen once. Germline V CDR1 and CDR2: SEHNR, FQNEAQ (reference sequence). This CDR3 has 16 residues. Trimming removed 0 bases from V and 0 bases from J, with 11 bases in between. The material sequenced was peripheral blood, taken after pregnancy. The chain recombines TRBV7-9 with TRBJ1-2, with D unresolved. This sequence originates from a female donor with multiple sclerosis, enrolled in a pregnancy study. CDR3: CASSLALGQPNYGYTF. CDR3 coding DNA: TGTGCCAGCAGCTTAGCGTTGGGCCAGCCTAACTATGGCTACACCTTC.